What follows are 13 T cell receptor beta chains derived from one specimen sequenced in a study of T cells in Graves' hyperthyroidism and ophthalmopathy. RNA transcripts provided the source from which TCR beta CDR3 regions were amplified. In the first-round RT-PCR of the TCR CDR3, the HTBI primer set was used. TCRdb independently ran MiXCR on the multiplex PCR reads; one entry per CDR3 protein. The sample records approximately 410,000 distinct CDR3 sequences, approximately 14% being singletons. The sequenced material came from blood. These receptors were taken from a woman in her late teens or twenties with Graves' hyperthyroidism.

The chain links TRBV2 to TRBJ2-7; no firm D call. From germline, CDR1 is SNHLY and CDR2 FYNNEI. With 8 bases removed from V and 6 bases from J, the gap between germline ends came to 14 bases. The CDR3 runs 12 residues. The CDR3 DNA follows: TGTGCCAGCGGACGGACGGATTTCGAGCAGTACTTC. It codes for CASGRTDFEQYF.

This clonotype appeared many times. The chain has TRBV3-1 and TRBJ1-2, with 7 bases aligning to TRBD1. Trimming removed 4 bases from V and 4 bases from J; junction bases left unmatched: 15. CDR3 length equals 17 residues. CDR1 is LGHDT, CDR2 YNNKEL, per germline (reference sequence). CDR3 amino acids: CASSRGGQFANIYGYTF. As DNA, the CDR3 is TGTGCCAGCAGCCGAGGGGGACAGTTTGCCAATATCTATGGCTACACCTTC.

Many counts were recorded for this clonotype. V usage is TRBV28 and J usage is TRBJ2-5; D is uncertain. Trimming took off 2 bases at V and 3 bases at J, with 4 bases between the two ends. The CDR3 is made up of 12 amino acids. Germline CDR1 is MDHEN and CDR2 is SYDVKM. As DNA, the CDR3 is TGTGCCAGCAGTTTAGGTAAAGAGACCCAGTACTTC. It yields the protein CASSLGKETQYF.

The rearrangement uses TRBV10-2 and TRBJ2-1, with 11 bases fitting TRBD2. V was clipped by 3 bases and J by 8 bases; unmatched bases: 9. CDR3 size: 16 residues. Germline assignment: CDR1 WSHSY and CDR2 SAAADI. The CDR3 spells CASSDPLAGVGDEQFF. DNA of the CDR3: TGCGCCAGCAGTGACCCACTAGCGGGAGTAGGGGATGAGCAGTTCTTC.

There are a few counts of this clonotype. The rearrangement links TRBV19 to TRBJ2-4, with D possibly being TRBD1 (5 bases). In germline, CDR1 is LNHDA, CDR2 SQIVND (reference sequence). This CDR3 spans 15 amino acids. V was trimmed by 7 bases and J by 1 base, leaving 14 bases between them. CDR3: CASTDRGTAKNIQYF. The CDR3 coding sequence is TGTGCCAGTACCGACAGAGGAACCGCCAAAAACATTCAGTACTTC. The entire variable domain, with the rest obtained from reference TRBV19 and TRBJ2-4, is as follows: DGGITQSPKYLFRKEGQNVTLSCEQNLNHDAMYWYRQDPGQGLRLIYYSQIVNDFQKGDIAEGYSVSREKKESFPLTVTSAQKNPTAFYLCASTDRGTAKNIQYFGAGTRLSVL.

V is TRBV27 and J is TRBJ2-1; 7 bases agree with TRBD2. The length of the CDR3 is 16 residues. With 11 bases clipped from V and 15 bases from J, the junction kept 28 bases outside the gene matches. Germline assignment: CDR1 MNHEY and CDR2 SMNVEV (reference sequence). The CDR3 sequence: CAGKRGRKGEIFPVFF. The CDR3 region has the DNA TGTGCCGGCAAGCGGGGCCGGAAAGGAGAGATCTTCCCTGTGTTCTTC.

The CDR3 protein is CASSYIYGGQEDQPQHF. DNA of the CDR3: TGTGCCAGCAGTTACATCTACGGTGGCCAGGAAGATCAGCCCCAGCATTTT. The V gene is TRBV6-2 or TRBV6-3, the J gene TRBJ1-5; D not resolved. The germline V and J ends were trimmed by 2 bases and 5 bases, with 19 bases remaining between them. CDR3 size: 17 residues. The V gene's germline CDR1 is MNHEY and CDR2 SVGEGT.

This chain connects TRBV9 to TRBJ2-1, with 9 positions matching TRBD2. This CDR3 is 16 amino acids long. Germline CDR1 and CDR2: SGDLS and YYNGEE. J gave up 2 bases and V 4 bases, and 7 bases lay outside the gene matches. CDR3 nucleotides: TGTGCCAGCAGCTCCCGAGCGGGAGGAACCTACAATGAGCAGTTCTTC. Translation gives CASSSRAGGTYNEQFF. The entire variable domain, with the rest obtained from reference TRBV9 and TRBJ2-1, is as follows: DSGVTQTPKHLITATGQRVTLRCSPRSGDLSVYWYQQSLDQGLQFLIQYYNGEERAKGNILERFSAQQFPDLHSELNLSSLELGDSALYFCASSSRAGGTYNEQFFGPGTRLTVL.

The sample holds many counts of this clonotype. V is TRBV6-1 and J is TRBJ2-7; D may correspond to TRBD1 or TRBD2 (6 bases each). V was cut by 0 bases and J by 3 bases, with 12 bases left in between. CDR1 and CDR2 from the germline V gene are MNHNS and SASEGT. This CDR3 is 15 amino acids long. In DNA form, the CDR3 reads TGTGCCAGCAGTGAAGCGGGAGGACAGTACTACGAGCAGTACTTC. Translation: CASSEAGGQYYEQYF.

This clonotype was seen at least ten times. V is TRBV5-1 and J is TRBJ2-7; 9 bases agree with TRBD2. This CDR3 has 16 residues. Germline trimming cut 4 bases from V and 0 bases from J; bases unmatched to any gene: 8. The germline V gene has CDR1 SGHRS and CDR2 YFSETQ. DNA for the CDR3: TGCGCCAGCAGCGAAGCGTTAGCGGGAGTCTCCTACGAGCAGTACTTC. Its protein is CASSEALAGVSYEQYF.

This clonotype was observed at least ten times. V is TRBV9 and J is TRBJ2-1, with D uncertain. CDR3 length: 12 residues. Trimming pared 4 bases from V and 6 bases from J, leaving 8 bases between. Germline V gives CDR1 SGDLS, CDR2 YYNGEE. Here the CDR3 reads CASSKSPNEQFF. Here the CDR3 DNA reads TGTGCCAGCAGCAAAAGTCCCAATGAGCAGTTCTTC.

In this sample, this clonotype turned up many times. The chain employs TRBV28 and TRBJ2-7; the match to TRBD1 covers 9 bases. The length of the CDR3 is 15 residues. Trimming removed 3 bases from V and 3 bases from J; junction bases left unmatched: 6. Germline loops: CDR1 MDHEN, CDR2 SYDVKM. The CDR3: CASSLSGTGIYEQYF. DNA for the CDR3: TGTGCCAGCAGTTTGTCCGGGACAGGGATCTACGAGCAGTACTTC.

There are many counts of this clonotype. CDR3 coding DNA: TGCAGATCCGACAGGAGCTCCTACGAGCAGTACTTC. Residues: CRSDRSSYEQYF. The gene calls are TRBV20-1 and TRBJ2-7; a weak D match, TRBD1 (6 bases). Germline V CDR1 and CDR2: DFQATT, SNEGSKA (reference sequence). The CDR3 spans 12 residues.